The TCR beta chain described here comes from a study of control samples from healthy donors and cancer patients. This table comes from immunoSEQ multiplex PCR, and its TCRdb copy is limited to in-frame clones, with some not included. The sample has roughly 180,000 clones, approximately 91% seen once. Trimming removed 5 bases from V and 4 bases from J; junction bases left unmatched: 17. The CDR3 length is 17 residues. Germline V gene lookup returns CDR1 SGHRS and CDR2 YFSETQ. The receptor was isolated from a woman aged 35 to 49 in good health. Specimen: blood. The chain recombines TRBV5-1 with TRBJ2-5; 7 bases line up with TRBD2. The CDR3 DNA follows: TGCGCCAGCAGACGCACCGGCGGGAGAGTGCAACCAGAGACCCAGTACTTC. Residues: CASRRTGGRVQPETQYF.